Listed below are T cell receptor beta chains from one sample, sequenced in a study of human CD8 memory T cell subsets. TCRdb re-called the 5' RACE reads and shows each CDR3 protein once, DNA omitted. The sample has approximately 9,300 distinct CDR3 sequences. Material: CD8+ T cells from PBMCs. These receptors were collected from a human donor in good health. CDR3s include the opening cysteine and the closing phenylalanine or tryptophan. Fields, in order: J gene, V gene, clone size, CDR3 protein. Rows may omit the clone size; those that give it use once, few, many or a size class.

TRBJ1-2	TRBV7-9	medium-sized	CASSPYTNYGYTF
TRBJ1-4	TRBV4-1	medium-sized	CASSNINAGTPKKKLFF
TRBJ2-3	TRBV7-9	.	CASSPETSGDDTQYF
TRBJ2-5	TRBV28	.	CATSGGGKETQYF
TRBJ2-2	TRBV18	medium-sized	CASSHPGMWELFF
TRBJ2-1	TRBV9	.	CASSDRDREGNEQFF
TRBJ2-1	TRBV7-7	.	CASSLVRQGVGEQFF
TRBJ1-1	TRBV29-1	.	CSAHPPGENTEAFF
TRBJ2-5	TRBV4-1	.	CASSQPDRGRLEETQYF
TRBJ2-1	TRBV4-3	.	CASSQGWRGVKEQFF
TRBJ2-7	TRBV11-3	.	CASSKPDEGTNEQYF
TRBJ1-1	TRBV6-2/TRBV6-3	.	CASSYSRRTGDTEAFF
TRBJ1-4	TRBV3-1	.	CASSQDGAGEEKLFF
TRBJ2-5	TRBV7-6	.	CASSLRGTQYF
TRBJ2-2	TRBV24-1	.	CATSDRWQATGELFF
TRBJ2-3	TRBV2	medium-sized	CASKESGGATDTQYF
TRBJ2-1	TRBV11-2	.	CASSLVWNYNEQFF
TRBJ2-7	TRBV20-1	.	CSAKSDRTDEQYF
TRBJ2-7	TRBV3-1	.	CASSLSGYYEQYF
TRBJ2-3	TRBV7-3	.	CASSLAGGLDTQYF
TRBJ1-2	TRBV5-1	.	CASSLYPGNYGYTF
TRBJ2-1	TRBV11-1	medium-sized	CASSSGTSDYNEQFF
TRBJ2-1	TRBV14	.	CASSQLYNEQFF
TRBJ2-7	TRBV29-1	.	CSVMTSGFSYEQYF
TRBJ1-1	TRBV4-1	.	CASSQVLKVNTEAFF
TRBJ2-7	TRBV6-2/TRBV6-3	.	CASSYSTLMTGRASYEQYF
TRBJ1-1	TRBV27	.	CASKPRLGSYNTEAFF
TRBJ2-2	TRBV20-1	.	CSARKENTGELFF
TRBJ1-2	TRBV29-1	medium-sized	CSAGTGQGAYGYTF
TRBJ2-3	TRBV6-4	.	CASSEGAADTQYF
TRBJ2-5	TRBV29-1	medium-sized	CSVPIQGEETQYF
TRBJ1-2	TRBV28	medium-sized	CASSFMGASHGYTF
TRBJ2-1	TRBV29-1	medium-sized	CSVPRADRGSYNEQFF
TRBJ2-1	TRBV4-3	.	CASRRDRDAYNEQFF
TRBJ1-1	TRBV4-3	.	CASNQFRGNTEAFF
TRBJ1-1	TRBV7-9	medium-sized	CASRQGQGAPNTEAFF
TRBJ2-1	TRBV3-1	.	CASSQPHRQGAGNEQFF
TRBJ1-2	TRBV18	.	CASSEPGQEKYGYTF
TRBJ1-1	TRBV6-6	.	CAARTDTEAFF
TRBJ2-3	TRBV5-1	medium-sized	CASSPTIDPTDTQYF
TRBJ2-1	TRBV7-9	.	CASSRLAGGNEQFF